A selection of T cell receptor beta chains follows, all from one sample in a study of blood T cells in healthy people across ages. TCRdb re-called the 5' RACE reads through MiXCR, storing one row per CDR3 protein. Found here are over a million distinct CDR3 sequences, less than 25% of them singletons; the top ten hold around 0.75%. Separately, the same data were catalogued under a study of T cells of mothers and their children.

Sequences were obtained from blood. All receptors derive from a girl aged 2-10 years in good health. Both conserved end residues are part of each CDR3. A D gene is named only where the DNA matches it firmly. Clone sizes are given selectively: once, few, many, or a class where the clone is expanded.

CDR3nt,CDR3aa,v_gene,abundance,d_gene,j_gene
TGTGCCAGCAGCCTAGATGCCCCCGGGGGGGACTACACCGGGGAGCTGTTTTTT,CASSLDAPGGDYTGELFF,TRBV7-2,-,TRBD2,TRBJ2-2
TGTGCCAGCAGTCTAAGCGGGAGTACCCCAGATACGCAGTATTTT,CASSLSGSTPDTQYF,TRBV7-6,-,TRBD2,TRBJ2-3
TGTGCCAGCAGCGTTAGTAGCGGTGCCTACGAGCAGTACTTC,CASSVSSGAYEQYF,TRBV9,-,-,TRBJ2-7
TGCAGTGCTCCCAAGGTTCAGGGGCGTTGGGAGACCCAGTACTTC,CSAPKVQGRWETQYF,TRBV20-1,-,-,TRBJ2-5
TGTTCCAGCAGCCCCACAGGGGTGAACACTGAAGCTTTCTTT,CSSSPTGVNTEAFF,TRBV7-9,-,TRBD1,TRBJ1-1
TGTGCCAGCAGTGAAAGCCTGCAGAGCGGTCCCTTAATCATGGACAATGAGCAGTTCTTC,CASSESLQSGPLIMDNEQFF,TRBV2,-,-,TRBJ2-1
TGTGCCAGCAGCCCGCGACTAGCGGGGGGGCCAGAGACCCAGTACTTC,CASSPRLAGGPETQYF,TRBV7-2,few,TRBD2,TRBJ2-5
TGTGCCAGCAGTTTAAAGGGCTCTTGGGACTGGGGGCTTGAGCAGTACTTC,CASSLKGSWDWGLEQYF,TRBV27,-,-,TRBJ2-7
TGCAGCGTTGCGTACAGCTCTAATGAAAAACTGTTTTTT,CSVAYSSNEKLFF,TRBV29-1,-,-,TRBJ1-4
TGTGCCAGCAGCCTCATACCCACCGACAGCAGCTTCCAAGAGACCCAGTACTTC,CASSLIPTDSSFQETQYF,TRBV6-2/TRBV6-3,-,-,TRBJ2-5